This entry is about one TCR beta chain. The record originates from a study of shared T cell receptors in the human thymus. TCRdb's table, derived via immunoSEQ multiplex PCR, lists solely in-frame clones and lacks some. The table includes more than 550,000 clones, around 87% detected once. Looked up from germline, CDR1 is SEHNR and CDR2 is FQNEAQ (reference sequence). V was cut by 3 bases and J by 7 bases, with 10 bases left in between. This CDR3 spans 12 amino acids. This sample was shared with a second study, whose subject was human thymus T cells. That report adds: Resections removed during corrective heart surgery provided the thymus tissue used. Thymic and blood repertoires seemed to show skewed V and J gene use. Reports from related research described highly overlapping thymic repertoires among unrelated individuals.

The clonotype was recovered from a boy in the first two years of life with a congenital heart defect. The chain links TRBV7-9 to TRBJ2-7; no firm D call. The material sequenced was thymocytes. CDR3 amino acids: CASSLDSREQYF. CDR3 in DNA: TGTGCCAGCAGCTTGGATTCGCGGGAGCAGTACTTC.